One and the same sample provided the 13 T cell receptor beta chains below, sequenced in a study of blood T cells in healthy people across ages. A second roughly 6 to 12 cycle PCR used barcoded and J-beta primers. TCRdb re-analysed the 5' RACE reads in MiXCR, keeping a single row per CDR3 protein. The data hold 980,000 or so distinct CDR3 sequences, with around 48% observed a single time. The specimen sequenced was blood. Every receptor here comes from a man aged 25-45 years in good health.

This clonotype was observed a few times. The chain carries TRBV6-1 and TRBJ2-5; TRBD1 aligns across 8 bases. Germline V gene lookup returns CDR1 MNHNS and CDR2 SASEGT. The CDR3 is 15 residues long. Unmatched junction bases numbered 9, after V lost 3 bases and J lost 6 bases. In DNA, the CDR3 is TGTGCCAGCAGTGAGAGGACAGGGACCGGGAAGACCCAGTACTTC. This gives the protein CASSERTGTGKTQYF.

This chain connects TRBV15 to TRBJ2-5, with 7 bases aligning to TRBD1. Trimming at V came to 5 bases and at J to 4 bases, leaving 7 bases not matched to a gene. Germline V gene data show CDR1 as LNHNV and CDR2 as YYDKDF (reference sequence). CDR3 length: 14 residues. The CDR3 DNA reads TGTGCCACCAGCTCGGGACAGCCAGGAGAGACCCAGTACTTC. Translating it yields CATSSGQPGETQYF.

Only a few counts were recorded for this clonotype. This rearrangement joins TRBV10-3 to TRBJ2-6, with 7 bases aligning to TRBD1. The germline gives CDR1 ENHRY, CDR2 SYGVKD. Trimming removed 6 bases from V and 2 bases from J; junction bases left unmatched: 4. The CDR3 extends over 15 amino acids. The chain's CDR3 is CAIRPTGAGANVLTF. For the CDR3, the DNA is TGTGCCATCAGACCCACAGGGGCTGGGGCCAACGTCCTGACTTTC.

A single count supports this clonotype. The chain couples TRBV3-1 to TRBJ2-7; D might be TRBD1 or TRBD2, each matching 6 bases. The J call is uncertain, as TRBJ2-5 better fits the DNA end. Germline loops: CDR1 LGHDT, CDR2 YNNKEL (reference sequence). The CDR3 runs to 17 residues. This CDR3 reads CASSQERGAKGGETQYF. CDR3 nucleotides: TGTGCCAGCAGCCAAGAGAGGGGGGCCAAAGGAGGAGAGACCCAGTACTTC.

This clonotype has just a few counts. The chain couples TRBV6-5 to TRBJ1-2, with D possibly TRBD1 on 6 matching bases. Between the trimmed V and J ends, which lost 1 base and 4 bases, there was a span of 13 bases. Germline V gene data show CDR1 as MNHEY and CDR2 as SVGAGI. The CDR3 covers 15 residues. This chain's CDR3 is CASSYYKDSSYGYTF. In DNA form, the CDR3 reads TGTGCCAGCAGTTACTACAAGGACAGCTCCTATGGCTACACCTTC.

The chain employs TRBV7-8 and TRBJ2-5; possible D gene TRBD2, 5 bases. V was trimmed by 1 base and J by 11 bases, leaving 20 bases between them. Germline V gene data show CDR1 as SGHVS and CDR2 as FQNEAQ. The CDR3 runs 15 residues. CDR3 region: CASSLGAQSMEEQYF. CDR3 coding DNA: TGTGCCAGCAGCTTAGGGGCACAGAGTATGGAGGAGCAGTACTTC.

This clonotype was seen only a few times. Here the CDR3 DNA reads TGCAGCGTTGAGAGGCAGGGGGGCGAAAAACTGTTTTTT. Encoded protein: CSVERQGGEKLFF. The chain links TRBV29-1 to TRBJ1-4; TRBD1 matches 7 bases. The CDR3 consists of 13 residues. Germline V CDR1 and CDR2: SQVTM, ANQGSEA. The ends lost 3 bases at V and 8 bases at J; junction bases unmatched: 6.

V gene TRBV14 combines with J gene TRBJ1-1; TRBD1 aligns across 7 bases. The junction had 11 bases not matched to a gene; V was cut back by 5 bases and J by 11 bases. The V gene's germline CDR1 is SGHDN and CDR2 FVKESK. The CDR3 spans 13 residues. The DNA of the CDR3 is TGTGCCAGCAGCTTACCCGGGACAGCGGGTGCTTTCTTT. It translates to CASSLPGTAGAFF.

Notes on this clonotype: A read error may be the cause here, since a much bigger clone is one base away. The chain carries TRBV4-2 and TRBJ2-1, with 9 bases matching TRBD2. Germline loops: CDR1 LGHNA, CDR2 YNFKEQ. There are 16 residues in the CDR3. V lost 4 bases to trimming and J lost 8 bases; unmatched junction nucleotides: 12. The CDR3 here is CASSRSGRAGGDEQFF. For the CDR3, the DNA is TGTGCCAGCAGCCGATCCGGACGAGCGGGGGGAGATGAGCAGTTCTTC.

V is TRBV15 and J is TRBJ2-1, with TRBD1 matching over 9 bases. Germline V CDR1 and CDR2: LNHNV, YYDKDF (reference sequence). Losses at the gene ends were 2 bases for V and 1 base for J; bases not matched to a gene: 6. This CDR3 spans 17 amino acids. CDR3 protein: CATSRPRGQGSYNEQFF. In nucleotides, the CDR3 is TGTGCCACCAGCAGACCCAGGGGACAGGGATCCTACAATGAGCAGTTCTTC.

The V and J genes are TRBV28 and TRBJ1-1; D unresolved. The CDR3 totals 12 residues. V was shortened by 6 bases and J by 11 bases, with 16 bases between the two germline ends. The germline gives CDR1 MDHEN, CDR2 SYDVKM. The CDR3 DNA sequence: TGTGCCAGCAGCTCTCTCCCGTCCAGGGCTTTCTTT. Its protein product is CASSSLPSRAFF.

V and J are TRBV3-1 and TRBJ2-3; TRBD2 agrees at 12 bases. There are 17 residues in the CDR3. Trimming at V came to 5 bases and at J to 1 base, leaving 7 bases not matched to a gene. CDR1 and CDR2 (germline): LGHDT, YNNKEL (reference sequence). CDR3 region: CASSFRTSGTGTDTQYF. The CDR3 region has the DNA TGTGCCAGCAGCTTCCGGACTAGCGGGACGGGCACAGATACGCAGTATTTT.

This clonotype has just a few counts. This sequence joins TRBV5-4 and TRBJ2-1; 7 bases line up with TRBD1. The CDR3 covers 16 residues. The junction had 12 bases not matched to a gene; V was cut back by 3 bases and J by 6 bases. CDR1 is SGHNT, CDR2 YYREEE, per germline (reference sequence). The CDR3: CASSSRSRGLRNEQFF. The CDR3 nucleotides are TGTGCCAGCAGCTCACGATCGAGGGGGCTCCGCAATGAGCAGTTCTTC.